This T cell receptor (beta chain) was identified in a study of cytomegalovirus exposure and HLA in healthy donors. With regard to this clone: The antigen is unknown.

The V gene's germline CDR1 is MNHEY and CDR2 SMNVEV (reference sequence). The CDR3 runs to 14 residues. V lost 3 bases and J 0 bases, leaving 8 bases between the germline ends. PCR was performed using 60 Vbeta and 13 Jbeta primers. Profiled with immunoSEQ multiplex PCR; TCRdb holds only in-frame clones, not every one. The table lists around 150,000 clones, roughly 80% of them singletons. Study outcomes and limitations: What a later analysis showed was that several of the most significant clusters appeared linked to common viral pathogens.

This TCR was recovered from a woman aged 40 to 55 in good health and CMV-seropositive. The sequenced sample was PBMCs. The chain combines TRBV27 with TRBJ1-2; D unresolved. The CDR3 bases are TGTGCCAGCAGTTTCTCTACGTCTAACTATGGCTACACCTTC. It encodes CASSFSTSNYGYTF.